The sequence of this TCR beta chain was determined in a study of vaccination and CD4 T cells after COVID-19. In the study overall: Drawing of post-COVID samples took place a median approximately 100 days after diagnosis (range 35 to 161).

Concerning this clonotype: The antigen is unknown.

J was trimmed by 4 bases and V by 5 bases; bases with no gene match: 8. This CDR3 has 16 residues. Per the germline V gene, CDR1 is SGHTA and CDR2 is FQGNSA. CD4+ T cells that had been cultured provided DNA sequenced with the Oncomine TCR Beta short-read assay. Genomic DNA was isolated from CD4+ T cells that had been cultured. Each CDR3 protein gets one entry after TCRdb re-called the PCR reads with MiXCR. The sample holds approximately 17,000 distinct CDR3 sequences, roughly 45% seen once. Documented treatment: approximately 11-day PBMC culture with coronavirus spike peptide pools or control peptides (ViraFEST assay). Positive PCR dates ranged from March to December 2020; these dates predated US Alpha, Beta and Delta variants. Study-level points and caveats: It was found that, in convalescent patients, 304 of 307 vaccine-specific clones were spike mono-reactive.

The specimen sequenced was CD4+ T cells from blood, cultured in vitro. The sequence was obtained from a human donor who had recovered from COVID-19. This chain connects TRBV7-2 to TRBJ2-3; 11 nucleotides agree with TRBD2. DNA of the CDR3: TGTGCCAGCAGCCCCCTAGCGGGAGGAGGCGCAGATACGCAGTATTTT. Translated, it gives CASSPLAGGGADTQYF. The full variable domain, its missing parts supplied by reference TRBV7-2 and TRBJ2-3, is GAGVSQSPSNKVTEKGKDVELRCDPISGHTALYWYRQSLGQGLEFLIYFQGNSAPDKSGLPSDRFSAERTGGSVSTLTIQRTQQEDSAVYLCASSPLAGGGADTQYFGPGTRLTVL.